This TCR beta chain was retrieved from a study of cytomegalovirus exposure and HLA in healthy donors. Study as a whole: Early release data held some 80 million unique TCRs from HLA-typed donors. Study results and limitations: Both high specificity and high sensitivity reportedly marked the classifier's diagnosis of cytomegalovirus status. V- and J-gene trimming of TCR beta was linked (in a later analysis) to a missense DCLRE1C variant.

For this clone: No antigen is known for it.

PCR employed 60 Vbeta and 13 Jbeta primers. The table came from immunoSEQ multiplex PCR; TCRdb's copy has only in-frame clones and leaves some out. The sample consists of some 85,000 clones, under 80% of them appearing once. The CDR3 has 15 residues. CDR1 and CDR2 (germline): SGHTS, YDEGEE. With 0 bases removed from V and 7 bases from J, the gap between germline ends came to 13 bases. The source material was PBMCs. This sequence was found in a man between 18 and 29 years old in good health and CMV-seropositive. This chain uses TRBV5-8 with TRBJ1-4, with D hard to call. The CDR3 nucleotides read TGTGCCAGCAGCTTGGCCGGCCTCCCGGGTGAAAAACTGTTTTTT. Residues: CASSLAGLPGEKLFF.